This T cell receptor (beta chain) was found in a study of T-cell reconstitution after alpha-beta-depleted transplantation in children. Study observations and caveats: Several hundred expanded graft clones reportedly were the source of alpha-beta T cells about two months after transplant. Diversity of TCRbeta at day 60 was high in some patients, arising from surviving recipient T cells and thymic progenitors. At the one-year point after transplant, T-cell counts and TCRbeta diversity were found to come mostly from T cells that had been newly produced.

The CDR3 loop spans 15 amino acids. V lost 6 bases and J lost 0; bases outside the gene matches: 5. TCRbeta library construction was performed incorporating unique molecular identifiers. In TCRdb, the PCR reads were re-called with MiXCR into one record per CDR3 protein. Of about 870,000 distinct CDR3 sequences in the sample, under 20% were seen once. This clonotype was observed many times. Its specificity is not known. The chain carries TRBV12-3 or TRBV12-4 and TRBJ2-1; 7 bases are shared with TRBD2. This clonotype was sampled from a male patient between 5 and 17 years old who had a stem cell transplant for acute lymphoblastic leukemia, so the T cells may come from the graft donor. The input for sequencing was PBMCs, mostly from graft donor cells, taken 360 days after TCRalphabeta/CD19-depleted stem cell transplant. The CDR3 sequence is CASSFRTSSYNEQFF. As DNA, the CDR3 is TGTGCCAGCAGCTTCCGGACTAGCTCCTACAATGAGCAGTTCTTC.